This T cell receptor beta chain derives from a study of identical twins. MiXCR was run by TCRdb on the 5' RACE reads, yielding one entry per CDR3 protein. The sample yields 700,000 or so distinct CDR3 sequences, approximately 21% seen once. The CDR3 spans 15 residues. Trimming took off 0 bases at V and 3 bases at J, with 8 bases between the two ends. CDR1 is SGHVS and CDR2 is FNYEAQ in the germline V gene. Study-level results: Sequences that were beta out-of-frame showed weaker excess twin sharing.

On this clonotype: Its specificity is unknown.

These same data were also listed under a study on T cells expressing NK-cell markers.

J is TRBJ1-4 and V is TRBV7-6, with D hard to call. The clonotype was recovered from a young woman in good health. The specimen was PBMCs. CDR3 protein: CASSLAAGPNEKLFF. CDR3 nucleotide sequence: TGTGCCAGCAGCTTAGCGGCAGGCCCTAATGAAAAACTGTTTTTT.